The sequence of this TCR beta chain was determined in a study of radiotherapy plus CTLA-4 blockade in lung cancer. Only in-frame clones appear in the TCRdb table, and some are missing; sequencing was by immunoSEQ multiplex PCR. The sample holds about 73,000 clones, around 86% seen once. This CDR3 has 17 residues. Germline lookup yields CDR1 SEHNR and CDR2 FQNEAQ (reference sequence). Trimming took 5 bases from V and 4 from J, leaving 20 bases between them. The gene calls are TRBV7-9 and TRBJ1-4; D might be TRBD1 (5 bases). The clonotype was recovered from a human donor with non-small cell lung cancer that progressed on radiotherapy plus ipilimumab. This material consisted of peripheral blood, taken from a patient treated with radiotherapy plus ipilimumab. DNA for the CDR3: TGTGCCAGCAGCCGAGGGGTAGGGCCACAGAGTAATGAAAAACTGTTTTTT. Translation: CASSRGVGPQSNEKLFF.